The 30 T cell receptor beta chains given below trace back to one sample, sequenced in a study of cytomegalovirus exposure and HLA in healthy donors. The PCR ran on 60 Vbeta and 13 Jbeta primers. Method: immunoSEQ multiplex PCR; TCRdb's copy keeps in-frame clones and lacks some. This sample has some 160,000 clones, with 68% found just once. The sequenced sample was PBMCs. These TCRs come from a man aged 55-75 years in good health and CMV-seronegative.

The rearrangement links TRBV6-1 to TRBJ1-1; a possible D gene is TRBD1 (6 bases). Germline assignment: CDR1 MNHNS and CDR2 SASEGT. The germline V and J ends were trimmed by 5 bases and 5 bases, with 15 bases remaining between them. The CDR3 covers 14 residues. The CDR3 loop is CASSPDPRGTEAFF. The CDR3 DNA follows: TGTGCCAGCAGTCCCGACCCCAGGGGTACTGAAGCTTTCTTT.

V and J are TRBV19 and TRBJ2-7; weak D call: TRBD2 (6 bases). The germline V gene encodes CDR1 LNHDA and CDR2 SQIVND (reference sequence). The CDR3 is 15 residues long. V was trimmed by 2 bases and J by 2 bases, leaving 13 bases between them. CDR3 loop: CASSISGSEAYEQYF. The CDR3 nucleotides are TGTGCCAGTAGTATAAGCGGGTCTGAGGCCTACGAGCAGTACTTC.

In regard to this clone: The germline gene is not matched at one end of the junction; a read error may be the cause. The chain employs TRBV7-9 and TRBJ2-7; D call uncertain. CDR3 length: 12 residues. Germline V lookup: CDR1 SEHNR, CDR2 FQNEAQ (reference sequence). For the CDR3, the DNA is TGTTCCAGCAGCTTAGCCAGTTACGAGCAGTACTTC. It specifies CSSSLASYEQYF.

This chain links TRBV9 with TRBJ1-1, with D possibly TRBD1 on 5 matching bases. Germline V gene sequence: CDR1 SGDLS, CDR2 YYNGEE. CDR3 size: 14 residues. The ends were cut back, 0 bases at V and 2 bases at J, with 8 bases in the middle. The CDR3 loop reads CASSVEGINTEAFF. The DNA of the CDR3 is TGTGCCAGCAGCGTAGAGGGGATAAACACTGAAGCTTTCTTT.

This clone was recorded a few times. The CDR3 here is CASSSEENDYEQYF. The CDR3 DNA sequence: TGTGCCAGCAGCTCGGAGGAGAACGACTACGAGCAGTACTTC. This chain uses TRBV5-6 with TRBJ2-7; weak D call: TRBD2 (5 bases). Germline CDR1 is SGHDT and CDR2 is YYEEEE. This CDR3 region has 14 residues. Trimming removed 3 bases at V and 3 bases at J, with 13 bases between.

V gene TRBV10-2 combines with J gene TRBJ1-1; maybe TRBD1 (5 bases). V was shortened by 5 bases and J by 7 bases, with 14 bases between the two germline ends. The CDR3 length is 13 residues. Germline CDR1 is WSHSY and CDR2 is SAAADI. The CDR3 reads CASSTGYNGEAFF. The CDR3 nucleotides are TGCGCCAGCAGTACAGGCTATAACGGTGAAGCTTTCTTT.

The V gene is TRBV18, the J gene TRBJ1-1, with D possibly matching TRBD1 (5 bases). This CDR3 has 14 amino acids. The V gene lost 2 bases and the J gene lost 4 bases, with 11 bases spanning the gap. Germline V lookup: CDR1 KGHSH, CDR2 LQKENI. CDR3 sequence (DNA): TGTGCCAGCTCACCATTGCAGGGATTCACTGAAGCTTTCTTT. It encodes CASSPLQGFTEAFF.

This clone was picked up one time. The J gene is TRBJ1-2, the V gene TRBV7-3; 8 nucleotides line up with TRBD1. J lost 0 bases, V lost 4 bases, and 7 bases had no gene match. The CDR3 has 16 amino acids. Germline values: CDR1 SGHTA, CDR2 FQGTGA. CDR3 in amino acids: CASSSTGQGANYGYTF. CDR3 DNA: TGTGCCAGCAGCTCCACAGGACAGGGCGCTAACTATGGCTACACCTTC.

This clone appeared once. The chain joins TRBV4-2 to TRBJ2-5, with D possibly matching TRBD2 (5 bases). The germline V gene has CDR1 LGHNA and CDR2 YNFKEQ. V gave up 2 bases and J gave up 5 bases, with 9 bases separating them. The CDR3 runs to 13 residues. The CDR3: CASSQSTRETQYF. The CDR3 region has the DNA TGTGCCAGCAGCCAAAGTACTAGGGAGACCCAGTACTTC.

This chain joins TRBV5-4 and TRBJ1-4, with 8 nucleotides matching TRBD1. The CDR3 length is 16 residues. J was trimmed by 6 bases and V by 4 bases; bases with no gene match: 11. The germline V gene encodes CDR1 SGHNT and CDR2 YYREEE (reference sequence). The CDR3 loop is CASSNIETGEDEKLFF. The DNA for the CDR3 is TGTGCCAGCAGCAATATAGAGACAGGGGAGGATGAAAAACTGTTTTTT. The whole variable domain, filled in from reference TRBV5-4 and TRBJ1-4, reads ETGVTQSPTHLIKTRGQQVTLRCSSQSGHNTVSWYQQALGQGPQFIFQYYREEENGRGNFPPRFSGLQFPNYSSELNVNALELDDSALYLCASSNIETGEDEKLFFGSGTQLSVL.

This clone came up a few times. This sequence joins TRBV6-5 and TRBJ1-5; D gene ambiguous. There are 16 residues in the CDR3. V was shortened by 3 bases and J by 2 bases, with 14 bases between the two germline ends. CDR1 and CDR2 (germline): MNHEY, SVGAGI. The CDR3 is CASSYRWAPGNQPQHF. DNA for the CDR3: TGTGCCAGCAGTTATCGGTGGGCCCCGGGCAATCAGCCCCAGCATTTT.

This chain links TRBV6-1 with TRBJ1-6; TRBD1 might be the D (6 bases). CDR3 length: 14 residues. Trimming removed 1 base from V and 9 bases from J, with 10 bases in between. CDR1 and CDR2 from the germline V gene are MNHNS and SASEGT. CDR3 nucleotides: TGTGCCAGCAGTGAAGGGGCAGGGGTTTCACCCCTCCACTTT. This gives the protein CASSEGAGVSPLHF.

This clone is a singleton in its sample. V and J are TRBV5-4 and TRBJ2-1, with 9 bases fitting TRBD1. The germline V gene encodes CDR1 SGHNT and CDR2 YYREEE (reference sequence). The ends lost 0 bases at V and 4 bases at J; junction bases unmatched: 2. The CDR3 has 15 amino acids. CDR3 sequence (DNA): TGTGCCAGCAGCTTGGGACAGGGGGGATACAATGAGCAGTTCTTC. Translating gives CASSLGQGGYNEQFF. Full variable domain (remainder filled in from reference TRBV5-4 and TRBJ2-1): ETGVTQSPTHLIKTRGQQVTLRCSSQSGHNTVSWYQQALGQGPQFIFQYYREEENGRGNFPPRFSGLQFPNYSSELNVNALELDDSALYLCASSLGQGGYNEQFFGPGTRLTVL.

The chain couples TRBV4-3 to TRBJ2-5; the match to TRBD2 covers 7 bases. V was pared by 2 bases and J by 2 bases, with 11 bases of the junction left unmatched. The CDR3 is 17 residues long. The germline CDR1 and CDR2 sequences are LGHNA and YSLEER. The CDR3 DNA sequence: TGCGCCAGCAGCCAAAAATTGGGGGGGGGTTGGCAAGAGACCCAGTACTTC. Translation gives CASSQKLGGGWQETQYF.

This chain connects TRBV6-5 to TRBJ2-1; D unclear. The germline V gene has CDR1 MNHEY and CDR2 SVGAGI. The CDR3 spans 13 residues. Trimming shortened V by 2 bases and J by 4 bases, and 6 bases separated the two germline ends. This CDR3 is CASSYERYNEQFF. The CDR3 region has the DNA TGTGCCAGCAGTTACGAGAGATACAATGAGCAGTTCTTC.

This rearrangement joins TRBV7-2 to TRBJ1-4; 8 positions match TRBD1. V dropped 2 bases and J dropped 8; count of bases not matched to a gene: 10. The CDR3 length is 16 residues. CDR1 and CDR2 (germline): SGHTA, FQGNSA. CDR3 nucleotides: TGTGCCAGCAGCTTATCTTCTGGGTCAGGGGGCGAAAAACTGTTTTTT. Protein sequence: CASSLSSGSGGEKLFF.

This chain joins TRBV5-6 and TRBJ2-3, with 10 positions matching TRBD2. Germline V lookup: CDR1 SGHDT, CDR2 YYEEEE. The CDR3 extends over 17 amino acids. V lost 3 bases and J lost 8; bases outside the gene matches: 15. The CDR3 spells CASSSGRLAGWFGTQYF. CDR3 nucleotide sequence: TGTGCCAGCAGCTCAGGGAGACTAGCGGGTTGGTTTGGTACGCAGTATTTT.

This chain joins TRBV28 and TRBJ1-3; 7 bases line up with TRBD1. Per germline, CDR1 MDHEN and CDR2 SYDVKM. The CDR3 contains 14 residues. Unmatched junction bases numbered 4, after V lost 6 bases and J lost 2 bases. CDR3 residues: CASRTGSPGNTIYF. CDR3 coding DNA: TGTGCCAGCAGGACAGGGTCCCCTGGAAACACCATATATTTT.

The chain couples TRBV30 to TRBJ1-1; D remains unclear. The CDR3 consists of 12 residues. Per germline, CDR1 GTSNPN and CDR2 SVGIG (reference sequence). V shed 2 bases and J shed 5 bases, with 9 bases lying between them. The CDR3 DNA reads as TGTGCCTGGAGTCGAGGTGGGACTGAAGCTTTCTTT. Residues: CAWSRGGTEAFF.

CDR3 in amino acids: CASSPEREGYEQYF. Here the CDR3 DNA reads TGTGCCAGCAGCCCCGAGCGGGAGGGATACGAGCAGTACTTC. V gene TRBV13 combines with J gene TRBJ2-7; 10 bases are a match to TRBD2. CDR1 and CDR2 (germline): PRHDT, FYEKMQ (reference sequence). The CDR3 covers 14 residues. V was pared by 5 bases and J by 4 bases, with 5 bases of the junction left unmatched.

This clone was observed once. The CDR3 coding sequence is TGTGCCAGTAGTCTAACAGGGGTTAGAGGCGCAACTAATGAAAAACTGTTTTTT. The encoded protein is CASSLTGVRGATNEKLFF. This rearrangement joins TRBV19 to TRBJ1-4, with 7 nucleotides matching TRBD1. The germline gives CDR1 LNHDA, CDR2 SQIVND (reference sequence). After removal of 5 bases from V and 0 bases from J, the junction contained 12 bases not matched to a gene. The CDR3 loop spans 18 amino acids.

The chain links TRBV5-1 to TRBJ2-4; 7 bases line up with TRBD2. The V and J ends lost 4 bases and 8 bases, in that order; junction bases with no gene match: 12. Germline values: CDR1 SGHRS, CDR2 YFSETQ. The CDR3 loop spans 15 amino acids. CDR3 DNA sequence: TGCGCCAGCAGCCCCGAGGGCCGGGAGGCATACATTCAGTACTTC. Translated: CASSPEGREAYIQYF.

J is TRBJ1-5 and V is TRBV19; D is unresolved. CDR3 length: 16 amino acids. The V and J ends lost 7 bases and 2 bases respectively, with 18 bases between them. Germline CDR1 is LNHDA and CDR2 is SQIVND (reference sequence). CDR3 sequence reads: CASTRSLPSGNQPQHF. The CDR3 DNA is TGTGCCAGTACCCGGTCTCTTCCCAGCGGCAATCAGCCCCAGCATTTT.

The CDR3 bases are TGTGCCAGCAGTCTGACTAGCGGGAGAACCCAGTACTTC. It specifies CASSLTSGRTQYF. V usage is TRBV27 and J usage is TRBJ2-5, with 12 bases identical to TRBD2. V was pared by 5 bases and J by 8 bases, with 3 bases of the junction left unmatched. Germline lookup yields CDR1 MNHEY and CDR2 SMNVEV (reference sequence). The CDR3 is 13 amino acids.

This chain joins TRBV6-1 and TRBJ1-1, with 7 bases matching TRBD1. The germline V gene has CDR1 MNHNS and CDR2 SASEGT. The trim removed 1 base at V and 3 bases at J, leaving 5 bases unmatched. The CDR3 has 15 residues. The CDR3 nucleotides read TGTGCCAGCAGTGAAGGGAGGGGGCGGTACACTGAAGCTTTCTTT. This gives the protein CASSEGRGRYTEAFF.

The genes are TRBV10-3 and TRBJ1-1; no clear D gene. Deletions cut 4 bases from V and 0 bases from J, with 6 bases between. Germline V gene data show CDR1 as ENHRY and CDR2 as SYGVKD. This CDR3 region has 13 residues. CDR3 sequence: CAISAQVNTEAFF. In nucleotides, the CDR3 is TGTGCCATCAGTGCTCAGGTGAACACTGAAGCTTTCTTT.

The chain combines TRBV11-2 with TRBJ2-5; D is unclear. This CDR3 has 17 residues. V was shortened by 0 bases and J by 2 bases, with 16 bases between the two germline ends. CDR1 SGHAT and CDR2 FQNNGV come from the germline V gene. The CDR3 region has the DNA TGTGCCAGCAGCTTAGATTGGAATGGAAGGAGTCAAGAGACCCAGTACTTC. Residues: CASSLDWNGRSQETQYF. The variable domain in full, completed from reference TRBV11-2 and TRBJ2-5, reads EAGVAQSPRYKIIEKRQSVAFWCNPISGHATLYWYQQILGQGPKLLIQFQNNGVVDDSQLPKDRFSAERLKGVDSTLKIQPAKLEDSAVYLCASSLDWNGRSQETQYFGPGTRLLVL.

CDR3 loop: CSVEDGTGGSQYF. The DNA of the CDR3 is TGCAGCGTTGAAGACGGGACAGGGGGTTCGCAGTACTTC. V usage is TRBV29-1 and J usage is TRBJ2-7; 11 nucleotides agree with TRBD1. Trimming at V came to 0 bases and at J to 9 bases, leaving 4 bases not matched to a gene. Germline assignment: CDR1 SQVTM and CDR2 ANQGSEA. The length of the CDR3 is 13 residues.

The gene calls are TRBV5-6 and TRBJ2-7; weak D call: TRBD2 (6 bases). The V and J ends lost 0 bases and 2 bases respectively, with 12 bases between them. The CDR3 is 15 residues long. From germline, CDR1 is SGHDT and CDR2 YYEEEE. The DNA for the CDR3 is TGTGCCAGCAGCTTGGCCCGGGGGAATACCTACGAGCAGTACTTC. This translates into CASSLARGNTYEQYF.

The rearrangement links TRBV28 to TRBJ1-6; no firm D call. Trimming left V 7 bases short and J 2 bases short, with 6 bases between. Germline V gives CDR1 MDHEN, CDR2 SYDVKM. The length of the CDR3 is 13 residues. This chain's CDR3 is CASNSPYNSPLHF. Here the CDR3 DNA reads TGTGCCAGCAACAGTCCCTATAATTCACCCCTCCACTTT.